One sample yielded the 27 T cell receptor beta chains listed below, sequenced in a study of CD8 T cells in ankylosing spondylitis. Which antigens these TCRs recognize remains unknown. Findings of the study overall: Characteristic of ankylosing spondylitis blood, it appeared, was a TCR beta motif comprising about eight highly homologous variants.

TCRdb independently ran MiXCR on the 5' RACE reads; one entry per CDR3 protein. Here the sample spans fewer than 400,000 distinct CDR3 sequences, approximately 8% being singletons. The sample was blood, either unsorted or a sorted T cell fraction (not recorded which). These receptors were obtained from a male donor with ankylosing spondylitis.

The rearrangement joins TRBV29-1 to TRBJ1-2; D is unresolved. CDR1 is SQVTM and CDR2 is ANQGSEA in the germline V gene. Trimming left V 2 bases short and J 4 bases short, with 11 bases between. CDR3 length: 13 amino acids. In nucleotides, the CDR3 is TGCAGCGTTGAAATCTCTATGGGCTATGGCTACACCTTC. It translates to CSVEISMGYGYTF. The full variable domain, rest sourced from reference TRBV29-1 and TRBJ1-2, is SAVISQKPSRDICQRGTSLTIQCQVDSQVTMMFWYRQQPGQSLTLIATANQGSEATYESGFVIDKFPISRPNLTFSTLTVSNMSPEDSSIYLCSVEISMGYGYTFGSGTRLTVV.

This clonotype was counted only a few times. In nucleotides, the CDR3 is TGTGCCAGCAGCCCTCCGGGACTAGTTCGGCACATTCAGTACTTC. Protein: CASSPPGLVRHIQYF. The V call is TRBV12-3 or TRBV12-4, the J call TRBJ2-4, with TRBD2 matching 8 bases. V shed 6 bases and J 8 bases; nucleotides not matched to a gene: 12. This CDR3 is built from 15 residues.

The rearrangement links TRBV3-1 to TRBJ2-7; 7 bases map to TRBD1. Germline-derived CDR1 and CDR2 are LGHDT and YNNKEL (reference sequence). The V and J ends lost 2 bases and 0 bases, in that order; junction bases with no gene match: 7. The CDR3 loop spans 16 amino acids. CDR3 loop: CASSQKGKGASYEQYF. DNA of the CDR3: TGTGCCAGCAGCCAAAAGGGAAAGGGGGCCTCCTACGAGCAGTACTTC.

The chain couples TRBV28 to TRBJ2-5; D unclear. CDR3 size: 14 residues. V lost 7 bases, J lost 3 bases, and 15 bases lay in between. The germline CDR1 and CDR2 sequences are MDHEN and SYDVKM. The CDR3 sequence: CASNRPAVEETQYF. The DNA of the CDR3 is TGTGCCAGCAACCGACCAGCAGTGGAAGAGACCCAGTACTTC.

The sample holds a few counts of this clonotype. V is TRBV25-1 and J is TRBJ2-7; D remains unclear. The CDR3 has 13 amino acids. Germline V gene sequence: CDR1 MGHDK, CDR2 SYGVNS. Trimming took 8 bases from V and 3 from J, leaving 14 bases between them. In DNA, the CDR3 is TGTGCCAGCGGATCCGGAGTCGGCTACGAGCAGTACTTC. Its protein is CASGSGVGYEQYF.

This rearrangement joins TRBV20-1 to TRBJ2-1; D is perhaps TRBD2 (5 bases). This CDR3 is 14 amino acids long. The germline V gene has CDR1 DFQATT and CDR2 SNEGSKA (reference sequence). V was cut by 4 bases and J by 9 bases, with 19 bases left in between. The CDR3 bases are TGCAGTGCTAAGAGCCCGGGCGGGTGGGGTGAGCAGTTCTTC. This translates into CSAKSPGGWGEQFF.

This chain uses TRBV7-8 with TRBJ1-5, with 10 bases fitting TRBD1. J gave up 3 bases and V 6 bases, and 5 bases lay outside the gene matches. Germline values: CDR1 SGHVS, CDR2 FQNEAQ. The CDR3 covers 15 residues. CDR3 region: CASSWTGGFNQPQHF. CDR3 in DNA: TGTGCCAGCAGTTGGACAGGGGGTTTCAATCAGCCCCAGCATTTT.

The V gene is TRBV24-1, the J gene TRBJ1-5; possibly TRBD1 for D (5 bases). The CDR3 consists of 13 residues. Trimming removed 10 bases from V and 1 base from J, with 10 bases in between. Germline V gene lookup returns CDR1 KGHDR and CDR2 SFDVKD. Written as DNA, the CDR3 is TGTGCCACGAGGGGCGACAGCAATCAGCCCCAGCATTTT. The encoded protein is CATRGDSNQPQHF.

This clonotype was counted between two and nine times. This rearrangement joins TRBV5-1 to TRBJ2-3, with TRBD2 as a possible D gene (6 bases). Germline V gene sequence: CDR1 SGHRS, CDR2 YFSETQ. Trimming shortened V by 5 bases and J by 3 bases, and 13 bases separated the two germline ends. This CDR3 has 14 residues. DNA of the CDR3: TGCGCCAGCAGGGAGGAGGGTGAGACAGATACGCAGTATTTT. It specifies CASREEGETDTQYF. Supplemented by reference TRBV5-1 and TRBJ2-3, the full variable domain reads KAGVTQTPRYLIKTRGQQVTLSCSPISGHRSVSWYQQTPGQGLQFLFEYFSETQRNKGNFPGRFSGRQFSNSRSEMNVSTLELGDSALYLCASREEGETDTQYFGPGTRLTVL.

Only a few counts were recorded for this clonotype. The chain joins TRBV7-3 to TRBJ2-1, with 9 positions matching TRBD2. The CDR3 sequence is 18 residues long. Trimming took 5 bases from V and 8 from J; bases not matched to a gene: 19. CDR1 is SGHTA and CDR2 is FQGTGA in the germline V gene. CDR3 sequence reads: CASSRQPPASGTGYEQFF. CDR3 DNA: TGTGCCAGCAGCCGCCAGCCCCCAGCTAGCGGGACTGGGTATGAGCAGTTCTTC. Filled out from reference TRBV7-3 and TRBJ2-1, the complete variable domain reads GAGVSQTPSNKVTEKGKYVELRCDPISGHTALYWYRQSLGQGPEFLIYFQGTGAADDSGLPNDRFFAVRPEGSVSTLKIQRTERGDSAVYLCASSRQPPASGTGYEQFFGPGTRLTVL.

The chain links TRBV19 to TRBJ2-2, with D hard to call. The CDR3 is 13 residues long. V gave up 2 bases and J gave up 7 bases, with 8 bases separating them. From germline, CDR1 is LNHDA and CDR2 SQIVND (reference sequence). Written as DNA, the CDR3 is TGTGCCAGTAGTATATGGACGGGCGGGGAGCTGTTTTTT. This codes for CASSIWTGGELFF.

This clonotype has more than one count but fewer than ten. In DNA form, the CDR3 reads TGTGCCAGCTCACCAAGGCTCGACAGGGGGTGGAACAATGAGCAGTTCTTC. Translation gives CASSPRLDRGWNNEQFF. J is TRBJ2-1 and V is TRBV18; 9 bases line up with TRBD1. The V gene's germline CDR1 is KGHSH and CDR2 LQKENI. V dropped 2 bases and J dropped 5; count of bases not matched to a gene: 10. The CDR3 is 17 residues long.

The chain joins TRBV7-9 to TRBJ2-3; no definite D call. Trimming left V 5 bases short and J 5 bases short, with 8 bases between. Germline lookup yields CDR1 SEHNR and CDR2 FQNEAQ (reference sequence). The CDR3 has 12 amino acids. Here the CDR3 reads CASSRSQDTQYF. CDR3 DNA: TGTGCCAGCAGCCGGAGTCAAGATACGCAGTATTTT.

This clonotype was recorded a few times. The chain employs TRBV29-1 and TRBJ2-1; 9 bases map to TRBD1. The trim removed 6 bases at V and 0 bases at J, leaving 9 bases unmatched. Per germline, CDR1 SQVTM and CDR2 ANQGSEA. The CDR3 loop spans 16 amino acids. The CDR3 reads CSVLQGDRASYNEQFF. CDR3 bases: TGCAGCGTCCTACAGGGGGACAGGGCCTCCTACAATGAGCAGTTCTTC.

The chain uses TRBV6-2 or TRBV6-3 and TRBJ2-7; tentatively, D is TRBD1 or TRBD2 (6 bases each). Deletions cut 5 bases from V and 3 bases from J, with 14 bases between. In germline, CDR1 is MNHEY, CDR2 SVGEGT. The CDR3 length is 14 residues. The CDR3 DNA reads TGTGCCAGCAGTCCCGTCAGGGGAGGCTACGAGCAGTACTTC. As protein: CASSPVRGGYEQYF.

This clonotype turned up a few times. The CDR3 sequence: CASSQGSDEQFF. CDR3 DNA sequence: TGTGCCAGCTCACAGGGGAGCGATGAGCAGTTCTTC. The chain is built from TRBV18 and TRBJ2-1, with D perhaps assigned TRBD1 or TRBD2 (5 bases each). This CDR3 spans 12 amino acids. V was pared by 4 bases and J by 8 bases, with 9 bases between. CDR1 KGHSH and CDR2 LQKENI come from the germline V gene.

The chain employs TRBV18 and TRBJ2-2; 8 bases align to TRBD1. Germline V gene data show CDR1 as KGHSH and CDR2 as LQKENI. V dropped 4 bases and J dropped 6; count of bases not matched to a gene: 7. The CDR3 sequence is 15 residues long. The CDR3 here is CASSLRTGRPGELFF. The CDR3 bases are TGTGCCAGCTCACTGCGGACAGGGAGGCCCGGGGAGCTGTTTTTT.

This clonotype is a singleton in its sample. The CDR3 end shows no conserved phenylalanine or tryptophan, and so a read error is likely. This rearrangement joins TRBV5-6 to TRBJ2-1; D gene ambiguous. Per the germline V gene, CDR1 is SGHDT and CDR2 is YYEEEE. There are 11 residues in the CDR3. The V end was cut by 2 bases, the J end by 9 bases, with 6 bases between. The CDR3 here is CASSLEREQFL. DNA for the CDR3: TGTGCCAGCAGCTTAGAGCGTGAGCAGTTCCTC.

The table lists this clonotype with a few counts. The chain joins TRBV20-1 to TRBJ1-5; unclear D gene. This CDR3 region has 14 residues. V was pared by 2 bases and J by 5 bases, with 13 bases between. CDR1 is DFQATT, CDR2 SNEGSKA, per germline (reference sequence). This chain's CDR3 is CSARRPTRDQPQHF. For the CDR3, the DNA is TGCAGTGCTAGACGGCCGACCCGGGATCAGCCCCAGCATTTT.

This clonotype was detected a few times. V gene TRBV30 combines with J gene TRBJ2-3; 7 nucleotides match TRBD1. Unmatched junction bases numbered 2, after V lost 1 base and J lost 4 bases. The CDR3 contains 13 residues. Per germline, CDR1 GTSNPN and CDR2 SVGIG (reference sequence). In nucleotides, the CDR3 is TGTGCCTGGAGTGGAGGGGGCGCAGATACGCAGTATTTT. It specifies CAWSGGGADTQYF. The full variable domain, rest sourced from reference TRBV30 and TRBJ2-3, is SQTIHQWPATLVQPVGSPLSLECTVEGTSNPNLYWYRQAAGRGLQLLFYSVGIGQISSEVPQNLSASRPQDRQFILSSKKLLLSDSGFYLCAWSGGGADTQYFGPGTRLTVL.

The CDR3 region is CASSFSVGGGELFF. The CDR3 bases are TGTGCCAGCAGCTTTTCTGTGGGGGGCGGGGAGCTGTTTTTT. The chain employs TRBV7-2 and TRBJ2-2, with D possibly being TRBD2 (6 bases). Trimming took 3 bases from V and 7 from J, leaving 12 bases between them. This CDR3 comprises 14 residues. Germline V lookup: CDR1 SGHTA, CDR2 FQGNSA.

The chain employs TRBV7-8 and TRBJ1-3; no firm D call. In germline, CDR1 is SGHVS, CDR2 FQNEAQ. This CDR3 spans 15 amino acids. V was cut by 1 base and J by 0 bases, with 7 bases left in between. CDR3 nucleotides: TGTGCCAGCAGCTTAGACAGAAGCTCTGGAAACACCATATATTTT. Protein sequence: CASSLDRSSGNTIYF.

V and J are TRBV5-6 and TRBJ2-7; D not certain. This CDR3 contains 14 residues. The V and J ends lost 1 base and 0 bases respectively, with 8 bases between them. Germline CDR1 and CDR2: SGHDT and YYEEEE. The CDR3 reads CASSLIQSSYEQYF. CDR3 DNA: TGTGCCAGCAGCTTGATACAGTCCTCCTACGAGCAGTACTTC.

This clonotype has just a few counts. The gene calls are TRBV2 and TRBJ2-5; 15 positions match TRBD2. The CDR3 is 17 amino acids. V shed 6 bases and J 4 bases; nucleotides not matched to a gene: 9. The germline V gene encodes CDR1 SNHLY and CDR2 FYNNEI. Here the CDR3 reads CASSLSGLAGGLETQYF. CDR3 nucleotide sequence: TGTGCCAGCAGCCTCTCGGGACTAGCGGGAGGCTTAGAGACCCAGTACTTC.

This clonotype turned up a few times. This chain uses TRBV12-3 or TRBV12-4 with TRBJ1-2; D is ambiguous. V lost 2 bases, J lost 2 bases, and 6 bases lay in between. This CDR3 is 13 amino acids long. This CDR3 is CASSLLRNYGYTF. CDR3 DNA sequence: TGTGCCAGCAGTTTACTCAGAAACTATGGCTACACCTTC.

This clonotype was observed a few times. The chain is built from TRBV6-1 and TRBJ2-3, with a weak D call TRBD2 (6 bases). This CDR3 contains 14 residues. Germline CDR1 is MNHNS and CDR2 is SASEGT. V was cut by 6 bases and J by 0 bases, with 10 bases left in between. The CDR3 DNA reads as TGTGCCAGCAGACGCGGGATAAGCACAGATACGCAGTATTTT. This sequence encodes CASRRGISTDTQYF.

In its sample, this clonotype was seen a few times. This chain links TRBV10-3 with TRBJ2-7; TRBD2 matches 9 bases. Germline lookup yields CDR1 ENHRY and CDR2 SYGVKD. The junction had 6 bases not matched to a gene; V was cut back by 2 bases and J by 4 bases. The CDR3 extends over 15 amino acids. The DNA for the CDR3 is TGTGCCATCAGTGAGACTAGCGGGCCTCCGTACGAGCAGTACTTC. Translated: CAISETSGPPYEQYF.